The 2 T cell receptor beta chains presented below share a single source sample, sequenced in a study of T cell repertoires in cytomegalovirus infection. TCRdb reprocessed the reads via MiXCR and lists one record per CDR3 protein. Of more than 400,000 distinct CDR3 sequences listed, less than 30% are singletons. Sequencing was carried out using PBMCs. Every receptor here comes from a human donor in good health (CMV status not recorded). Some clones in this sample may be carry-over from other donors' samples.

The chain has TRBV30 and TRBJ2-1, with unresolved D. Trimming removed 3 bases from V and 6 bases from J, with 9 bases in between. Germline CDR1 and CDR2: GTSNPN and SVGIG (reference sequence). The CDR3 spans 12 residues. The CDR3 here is CAWSAEINEQFF. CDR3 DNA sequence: TGTGCCTGGAGCGCCGAAATCAATGAGCAGTTCTTC.

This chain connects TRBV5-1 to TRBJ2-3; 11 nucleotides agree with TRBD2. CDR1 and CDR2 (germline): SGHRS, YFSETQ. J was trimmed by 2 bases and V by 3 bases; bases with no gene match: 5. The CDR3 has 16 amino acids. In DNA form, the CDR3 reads TGCGCCAGCAGCTCCACTAGCGGGAGACACACAGATACGCAGTATTTT. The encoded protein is CASSSTSGRHTDTQYF.